These 8 T cell receptor beta chains originate from one sample sequenced in a study of OX40 agonist ivuxolimab in advanced cancers. The method was immunoSEQ multiplex PCR; TCRdb's version includes in-frame clones alone and lacks a portion of them. This sample has under 150,000 clones; 75% to 95% occur once, and the top ten carry approximately 1%. Sequenced material: CD4+ or CD8+ T cells sorted from blood, taken in a trial of the OX40 agonist ivuxolimab. The receptors come from an adult with an advanced solid tumor such as melanoma, head and neck, liver or kidney cancer.

The chain recombines TRBV29-1 with TRBJ1-3; D gene ambiguous. The ends were cut back, 4 bases at V and 1 base at J, with 8 bases in the middle. The CDR3 contains 13 residues. The germline CDR1 and CDR2 sequences are SQVTM and ANQGSEA. This CDR3 is CSVVAISGNTIYF. The CDR3 bases are TGCAGCGTTGTTGCCATTTCTGGAAACACCATATATTTT. Based on the CDR3 plus reference TRBV29-1 and TRBJ1-3, the full variable domain is SAVISQKPSRDICQRGTSLTIQCQVDSQVTMMFWYRQQPGQSLTLIATANQGSEATYESGFVIDKFPISRPNLTFSTLTVSNMSPEDSSIYLCSVVAISGNTIYFGEGSWLTVV.

Written as DNA, the CDR3 is TGCGCCAGCAGTATAGCGGGAAACAATGAGCAGTTCTTC. Translation: CASSIAGNNEQFF. This chain uses TRBV5-1 with TRBJ2-1; 8 nucleotides align to TRBD2. The germline V gene encodes CDR1 SGHRS and CDR2 YFSETQ. After removal of 5 bases from V and 5 bases from J, the junction contained 3 bases not matched to a gene. The CDR3 loop spans 13 amino acids.

The J gene is TRBJ2-6, the V gene TRBV7-3, with TRBD1 as a possible D gene (6 bases). The CDR3 runs to 17 residues. Germline CDR1 is SGHTA and CDR2 is FQGTGA. Trimming left V 0 bases short and J 3 bases short, with 12 bases between. The CDR3 sequence is CASSLTGQSNGANVLTF. The CDR3 DNA follows: TGTGCCAGCAGCTTAACTGGACAGTCCAATGGGGCCAACGTCCTGACTTTC.

The chain uses TRBV29-1 and TRBJ1-2; no firm D call. This CDR3 spans 13 amino acids. Between the trimmed V and J ends, which lost 0 bases and 4 bases, there was a span of 9 bases. CDR1 SQVTM and CDR2 ANQGSEA come from the germline V gene. The CDR3 loop reads CSVEDEAIYGYTF. DNA for the CDR3: TGCAGCGTTGAAGACGAGGCCATCTATGGCTACACCTTC.

The sample holds one count of this clone. This chain links TRBV5-5 with TRBJ1-2; D is unclear. This CDR3 has 12 amino acids. Germline V gene lookup returns CDR1 SGHKS and CDR2 YYEKEE (reference sequence). V was clipped by 4 bases and J by 7 bases, with 11 bases between them. CDR3 sequence reads: CASSPVTPGYTF. For the CDR3, the DNA is TGTGCCAGCAGCCCTGTGACCCCTGGCTACACCTTC.

The chain links TRBV11-3 to TRBJ2-2; D remains unclear. The CDR3 spans 14 residues. Trimming stripped 1 base from V and 2 bases from J, with 5 bases between. The germline V gene encodes CDR1 SGHNT and CDR2 YENEEA. CDR3 sequence: CASSLGGNTGELFF. The CDR3 region has the DNA TGTGCCAGCAGCTTAGGGGGTAACACCGGGGAGCTGTTTTTT.

The chain recombines TRBV29-1 with TRBJ2-5; D gene unclear. Germline loops: CDR1 SQVTM, CDR2 ANQGSEA. Between the trimmed V and J ends, which lost 3 bases and 2 bases, there was a span of 7 bases. The CDR3 has 12 amino acids. CDR3 in amino acids: CSVDRSQETQYF. DNA for the CDR3: TGCAGCGTTGATAGGTCTCAAGAGACCCAGTACTTC.

The rearrangement links TRBV5-1 to TRBJ1-2, with 10 bases fitting TRBD1. The ends lost 3 bases at V and 6 bases at J; junction bases unmatched: 5. Germline CDR1 and CDR2: SGHRS and YFSETQ. This CDR3 spans 14 amino acids. The CDR3 reads CASSSGQGENGYTF. The CDR3 DNA reads TGCGCCAGCAGCTCCGGACAGGGGGAGAATGGCTACACCTTC.